Following are 21 T cell receptor beta chains from one sample sequenced in a study of blood T cells in healthy people across ages. A second PCR of roughly 7 to 11 cycles used a sample-barcoded 5' primer and a J-beta primer mix. TCRdb recomputed calls from the 5' RACE reads with MiXCR, one row per CDR3 protein. The sample includes roughly 700,000 distinct CDR3 sequences, 45% to 50% of them seen just once. The source material was blood. All receptors derive from a woman aged 55 to 70 in good health.

V and J are TRBV12-3 or TRBV12-4 and TRBJ2-7; 7 positions match TRBD1. V lost 6 bases, J lost 0 bases, and 5 bases stayed unmatched. The CDR3 runs to 14 residues. The CDR3, as DNA: TGTGCCAGCAGGGGACAGCTTTCCTCCTACGAGCAGTACTTC. It translates to CASRGQLSSYEQYF.

This rearrangement joins TRBV15 to TRBJ2-3, with D perhaps TRBD2 (6 bases). Trimming removed 8 bases from V and 1 base from J, with 16 bases in between. There are 15 residues in the CDR3. The germline V gene has CDR1 LNHNV and CDR2 YYDKDF (reference sequence). Written as DNA, the CDR3 is TGTGCCACCGCCCTCGGGGCGGGACGCACAGATACGCAGTATTTT. Encoded protein: CATALGAGRTDTQYF.

The chain joins TRBV18 to TRBJ2-1; TRBD2 aligns across 13 bases. The germline CDR1 and CDR2 sequences are KGHSH and LQKENI. The CDR3 length is 18 residues. V was pared by 4 bases and J by 7 bases, with 13 bases of the junction left unmatched. Here the CDR3 DNA reads TGTGCCAGCTCACGGACCCTTGGGACTAGCGGGACCATGAATGAGCAGTTCTTC. Residues: CASSRTLGTSGTMNEQFF.

V usage is TRBV28 and J usage is TRBJ2-4, with 7 bases fitting TRBD1. Germline CDR1 and CDR2: MDHEN and SYDVKM. V was clipped by 2 bases and J by 6 bases; unmatched bases: 1. This CDR3 has 13 residues. The CDR3 coding sequence is TGTGCCAGCAGTTTAGACAGGGCAAACATTCAGTACTTC. The encoded protein is CASSLDRANIQYF.

The chain has TRBV28 and TRBJ2-1; a weak D match, TRBD2 (5 bases). This CDR3 has 14 residues. V was clipped by 8 bases and J by 6 bases, with 17 bases between them. Germline assignment: CDR1 MDHEN and CDR2 SYDVKM. The CDR3 loop reads CASGLAGAGNEQFF. The DNA of the CDR3 is TGTGCCAGCGGACTCGCGGGCGCCGGCAATGAGCAGTTCTTC.

The chain recombines TRBV4-3 with TRBJ2-5; 8 bases map to TRBD2. The assigned J gene may be wrong: the sequence end matches TRBJ2-7 better. Per germline, CDR1 LGHNA and CDR2 YSLEER. The CDR3 extends over 15 amino acids. CDR3 loop: CASSQGAREGYEQYF. CDR3 DNA sequence: TGCGCCAGCAGCCAAGGAGCACGGGAGGGCTACGAGCAGTACTTC.

This clonotype was counted a few times. The rearrangement joins TRBV7-2 to TRBJ2-1; 14 bases align to TRBD2. CDR1 SGHTA and CDR2 FQGNSA come from the germline V gene. This CDR3 comprises 15 residues. Trimming removed 5 bases from V and 9 bases from J; junction bases left unmatched: 6. The CDR3 spells CASSPKGTSGGEQFF. CDR3 nucleotides: TGTGCCAGCAGCCCGAAGGGGACTAGCGGGGGTGAGCAGTTCTTC.

In this sample, this clonotype turned up a few times. The chain uses TRBV9 and TRBJ2-2; D perhaps matches TRBD1 (6 bases). Trimming took off 0 bases at V and 3 bases at J, with 12 bases between the two ends. Germline CDR1 SGDLS, CDR2 YYNGEE. The CDR3 runs to 16 residues. DNA of the CDR3: TGTGCCAGCAGCGTAGGCCAGGGGTTGGACACCGGGGAGCTGTTTTTT. Translated: CASSVGQGLDTGELFF.

The DNA for the CDR3 is TGCAGCCCCCGGGCAGGGGGCAATGAGCAGTTCTTC. Translation: CSPRAGGNEQFF. The V call is TRBV20-1, the J call TRBJ2-1, with TRBD1 identical over 7 bases. The CDR3 runs 12 residues. CDR1 is DFQATT and CDR2 is SNEGSKA in the germline V gene (reference sequence).

This clonotype has just a few counts. The chain combines TRBV29-1 with TRBJ2-1, with 9 bases that match TRBD2. V lost 8 bases to trimming and J lost 9 bases; unmatched junction nucleotides: 8. CDR3 length: 12 residues. The germline V gene encodes CDR1 SQVTM and CDR2 ANQGSEA. The CDR3 DNA reads TGCAGCTCGGCGGGAGGGTGGAGTGAGCAGTTCTTC. As protein: CSSAGGWSEQFF.

The chain uses TRBV6-5 and TRBJ2-4; weak D call: TRBD1 (6 bases). The germline V gene has CDR1 MNHEY and CDR2 SVGAGI. V was shortened by 5 bases and J by 6 bases, with 14 bases between the two germline ends. This CDR3 region has 14 residues. The CDR3: CASSPQGRGNIQYF. The CDR3 DNA reads as TGTGCCAGCAGTCCACAGGGAAGGGGAAACATTCAGTACTTC.

The DNA for the CDR3 is TGTGCCAGCAGCGTCGGGCCAGGGAGTGGAGATACGCAGTATTTT. Its translation: CASSVGPGSGDTQYF. J is TRBJ2-3 and V is TRBV9, with D perhaps TRBD1 or TRBD2 (5 bases each). This CDR3 has 15 amino acids. Between the trimmed V and J ends, which lost 2 bases and 5 bases, there was a span of 15 bases. Germline loops: CDR1 SGDLS, CDR2 YYNGEE.

Ten or more counts support this clonotype. This sequence joins TRBV18 and TRBJ2-7, with D unresolved. The germline V gene encodes CDR1 KGHSH and CDR2 LQKENI. V lost 2 bases and J 3 bases, leaving 8 bases between the germline ends. This CDR3 is 13 amino acids long. CDR3 nucleotides: TGTGCCAGCTCACCAGCGAGAGACTACGAGCAGTACTTC. It encodes CASSPARDYEQYF.

The chain carries TRBV27 and TRBJ1-6; 7 bases line up with TRBD1. The CDR3 loop spans 18 amino acids. With V trimmed by 1 base and J by 1 base, 7 bases remained unmatched. The germline V gene has CDR1 MNHEY and CDR2 SMNVEV (reference sequence). CDR3 loop: CASSLYPRQGSYNSPLHF. CDR3 nucleotide sequence: TGTGCCAGCAGTTTATACCCACGACAGGGATCCTATAATTCACCCCTCCACTTT.

This clonotype was counted a single time. The chain is built from TRBV20-1 and TRBJ2-1; D unresolved. Trimming took off 6 bases at V and 9 bases at J, with 18 bases between the two ends. Per the germline V gene, CDR1 is DFQATT and CDR2 is SNEGSKA (reference sequence). This CDR3 is built from 13 residues. In DNA, the CDR3 is TGCAGTGCCCAGGACCAGCCTGAAGGTGAGCAGTTCTTC. It translates to CSAQDQPEGEQFF.

The rearrangement uses TRBV29-1 and TRBJ2-7; tentative D call: TRBD1 (5 bases). Between the trimmed V and J ends, which lost 6 bases and 0 bases, there was a span of 15 bases. The CDR3 is 14 residues long. CDR1 and CDR2 (germline): SQVTM, ANQGSEA. The CDR3 DNA is TGCAGCGTGGCCCCAAGGGGCCCCTCCTACGAGCAGTACTTC. Translation: CSVAPRGPSYEQYF.

The V and J genes are TRBV3-1 and TRBJ2-7; 8 positions match TRBD2. V shed 2 bases, J shed 6 bases, and the junction held 9 bases outside the gene matches. The CDR3 contains 15 residues. Looked up from germline, CDR1 is LGHDT and CDR2 is YNNKEL (reference sequence). The CDR3 sequence: CASSQIIAGRGEQYF. The CDR3 DNA is TGTGCCAGCAGCCAAATAATAGCGGGAAGGGGCGAGCAGTACTTC.

The chain combines TRBV3-1 with TRBJ1-2; D perhaps matches TRBD1 (5 bases). Trimming pared 1 base from V and 4 bases from J, leaving 13 bases between. The CDR3 extends over 15 amino acids. Looked up from germline, CDR1 is LGHDT and CDR2 is YNNKEL (reference sequence). CDR3 in DNA: TGTGCCAGCAGCCAAGGAGCAGGGTTAACCTATGGCTACACCTTC. Residues: CASSQGAGLTYGYTF.

This clonotype was recorded a few times. CDR3 coding DNA: TGTGCCAGCAGCTTCACCTGGAGTAGCGGGGGCTACAATGAGCAGTTCTTC. It codes for CASSFTWSSGGYNEQFF. This rearrangement joins TRBV11-2 to TRBJ2-1; 9 bases match TRBD2. The CDR3 totals 17 residues. Trimming took 3 bases from V and 3 from J; bases not matched to a gene: 9. CDR1 is SGHAT, CDR2 FQNNGV, per germline.

V and J are TRBV18 and TRBJ2-3; no firm D call. This CDR3 has 14 amino acids. Trimming removed 1 base from V and 2 bases from J, with 7 bases in between. Germline CDR1 reads KGHSH; CDR2 reads LQKENI. The CDR3 DNA reads as TGTGCCAGCTCACCACGTGTAAACACAGATACGCAGTATTTT. It translates to CASSPRVNTDTQYF.

The chain has TRBV20-1 and TRBJ1-1; no firm D call. The V end lost 6 bases, the J end lost 0 bases, and 20 bases lay between the germline ends. The germline gives CDR1 DFQATT, CDR2 SNEGSKA (reference sequence). The CDR3 length is 16 residues. CDR3 nucleotides: TGCAGTGCCCCGTCCCGCCCCACCTATATGAACACTGAAGCTTTCTTT. Translated, it gives CSAPSRPTYMNTEAFF.